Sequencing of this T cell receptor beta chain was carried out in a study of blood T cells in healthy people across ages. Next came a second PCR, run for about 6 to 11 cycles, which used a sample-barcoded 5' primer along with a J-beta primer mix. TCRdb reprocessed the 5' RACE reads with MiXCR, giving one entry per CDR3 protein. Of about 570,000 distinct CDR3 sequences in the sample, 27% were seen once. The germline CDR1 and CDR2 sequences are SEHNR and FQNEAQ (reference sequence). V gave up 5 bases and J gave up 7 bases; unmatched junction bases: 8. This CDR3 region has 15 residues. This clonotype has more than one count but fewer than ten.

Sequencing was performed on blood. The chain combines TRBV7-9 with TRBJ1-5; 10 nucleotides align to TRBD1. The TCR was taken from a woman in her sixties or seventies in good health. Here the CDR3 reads CASSMGQGFGQPQHF. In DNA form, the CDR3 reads TGTGCCAGCAGCATGGGACAGGGGTTTGGACAGCCCCAGCATTTT.